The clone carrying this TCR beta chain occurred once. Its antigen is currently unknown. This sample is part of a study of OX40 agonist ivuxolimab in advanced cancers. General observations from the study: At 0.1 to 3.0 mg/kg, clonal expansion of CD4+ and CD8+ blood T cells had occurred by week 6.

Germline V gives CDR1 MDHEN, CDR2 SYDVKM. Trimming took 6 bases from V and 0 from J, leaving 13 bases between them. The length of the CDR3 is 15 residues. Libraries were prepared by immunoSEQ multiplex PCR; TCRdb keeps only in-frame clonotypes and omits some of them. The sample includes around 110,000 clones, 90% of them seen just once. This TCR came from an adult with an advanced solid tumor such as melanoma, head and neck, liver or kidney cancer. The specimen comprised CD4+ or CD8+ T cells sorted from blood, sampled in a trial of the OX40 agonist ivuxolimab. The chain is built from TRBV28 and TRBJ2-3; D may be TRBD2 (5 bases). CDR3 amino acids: CASSRADLSTDTQYF. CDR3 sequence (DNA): TGTGCCAGCAGCCGAGCGGATCTAAGCACAGATACGCAGTATTTT.